One and the same sample provided the 16 T cell receptor beta chains below, sequenced in a study of cytomegalovirus exposure and HLA in healthy donors. Both 60 Vbeta primers and 13 Jbeta primers went into the PCR. Only in-frame clones appear in the TCRdb table, and some are missing; sequencing was by immunoSEQ multiplex PCR. In the table there are some 70,000 clones, 65% to 70% of which are singletons. Sample: PBMCs. The receptors derive from a male donor in good health and CMV-seropositive.

The chain recombines TRBV10-2 with TRBJ2-5; D might be TRBD2 (6 bases). The end of the DNA is better explained by TRBJ2-7, so the J call may be wrong. Germline V gene sequence: CDR1 WSHSY, CDR2 SAAADI. The CDR3 runs 13 residues. CDR3 nucleotide sequence: TGCGCCAGCAGGGGGGGTTCAGCCTACGAGCAGTACTTC. This encodes CASRGGSAYEQYF.

In DNA, the CDR3 is TGTGCCAGCTCACCAGTCTTCGGCTCCTACGAGCAGTACTTC. This encodes CASSPVFGSYEQYF. This chain uses TRBV18 with TRBJ2-7; no clear D. Germline assignment: CDR1 KGHSH and CDR2 LQKENI. The CDR3 length is 14 residues. The V end lost 2 bases, the J end lost 0 bases, and 8 bases lay between the germline ends.

J is TRBJ2-3 and V is TRBV27, with D possibly being TRBD1 (6 bases). Germline V CDR1 and CDR2: MNHEY, SMNVEV (reference sequence). Trimming took 5 bases from V and 6 from J, leaving 12 bases between them. This CDR3 spans 13 amino acids. The CDR3 nucleotides read TGTGCCAGCAGTCTCCTAGACAGGGATACGCAGTATTTT. Translation gives CASSLLDRDTQYF.

This chain links TRBV13 with TRBJ1-5; 7 bases align to TRBD1. V shed 5 bases and J 7 bases; nucleotides not matched to a gene: 11. The CDR3 length is 15 residues. Germline values: CDR1 PRHDT, CDR2 FYEKMQ (reference sequence). The CDR3, as DNA: TGTGCCAGCAGCGAGGGGGCAGGGGCGGACCAGCCCCAGCATTTT. Its translation: CASSEGAGADQPQHF.

The genes are TRBV2 and TRBJ1-4, with 7 nucleotides matching TRBD1. CDR1 is SNHLY, CDR2 FYNNEI, per germline. The V segment lost 7 bases and the J segment 1 base; nucleotides outside the gene matches: 9. This CDR3 has 16 residues. Written as DNA, the CDR3 is TGTGCCAGCAATCTCGGGACAGTCAGAACTAATGAAAAACTGTTTTTT. Protein sequence: CASNLGTVRTNEKLFF.

This clone was recorded only once. The rearrangement links TRBV2 to TRBJ1-1; D uncertain. V gave up 4 bases and J gave up 0 bases, with 6 bases separating them. This CDR3 has 13 amino acids. CDR1 and CDR2 (germline): SNHLY, FYNNEI. CDR3 region: CASSVEVNTEAFF. CDR3 nucleotides: TGTGCCAGCAGTGTGGAGGTGAACACTGAAGCTTTCTTT.

This clone was seen just once. V usage is TRBV7-2 and J usage is TRBJ1-5; the match to TRBD1 covers 7 bases. The V segment lost 3 bases and the J segment 6 bases; nucleotides outside the gene matches: 8. The V gene's germline CDR1 is SGHTA and CDR2 FQGNSA. The CDR3 is 15 amino acids. Here the CDR3 reads CASSFTGEATQPQHF. The CDR3 DNA sequence: TGTGCCAGCAGCTTCACAGGGGAGGCGACTCAGCCCCAGCATTTT. The whole variable domain, remainder taken from reference TRBV7-2 and TRBJ1-5, is GAGVSQSPSNKVTEKGKDVELRCDPISGHTALYWYRQSLGQGLEFLIYFQGNSAPDKSGLPSDRFSAERTGGSVSTLTIQRTQQEDSAVYLCASSFTGEATQPQHFGDGTRLSIL.

This rearrangement joins TRBV6-1 to TRBJ1-3; no firm D call. Germline-derived CDR1 and CDR2 are MNHNS and SASEGT. The V end lost 0 bases, the J end lost 2 bases, and 20 bases lay between the germline ends. CDR3 length: 19 amino acids. The CDR3, as DNA: TGTGCCAGCAGTGAAGCGCAGGTCGTAATTCGAAAGGCTGGAAACACCATATATTTT. Translated, it gives CASSEAQVVIRKAGNTIYF.

The V call is TRBV7-2, the J call TRBJ1-1; 9 bases agree with TRBD1. V was clipped by 5 bases and J by 10 bases; unmatched bases: 8. This CDR3 is built from 13 residues. CDR1 SGHTA and CDR2 FQGNSA come from the germline V gene. As DNA, the CDR3 is TGTGCCAGCAGCCTCCGGGACAGGGTGTCAGCTTTCTTT. This sequence encodes CASSLRDRVSAFF.

This clone was detected only once. This chain links TRBV5-6 with TRBJ2-6, with 9 bases that match TRBD1. CDR1 is SGHDT and CDR2 is YYEEEE in the germline V gene. With 4 bases clipped from V and 1 base from J, the junction kept 0 bases outside the gene matches. The CDR3 length is 15 residues. CDR3: CASSGTGSGANVLTF. DNA of the CDR3: TGTGCCAGCAGCGGGACAGGGTCTGGGGCCAACGTCCTGACTTTC.

This chain joins TRBV28 and TRBJ1-5; D might be TRBD1 (6 bases). Germline-derived CDR1 and CDR2 are MDHEN and SYDVKM. The CDR3 spans 17 residues. V lost 5 bases and J 0 bases, leaving 17 bases between the germline ends. The CDR3 region is CASSPGHLQHSNQPQHF. The CDR3 DNA follows: TGTGCCAGCAGTCCGGGACACCTCCAGCATAGCAATCAGCCCCAGCATTTT.

The DNA for the CDR3 is TGTGCCAGCAGCCGAGATTACGCGGGAGGGCCCTACGAGCAGTACTTC. It translates to CASSRDYAGGPYEQYF. The V and J genes are TRBV13 and TRBJ2-7, with TRBD2 matching 9 bases. This CDR3 comprises 16 residues. Per the germline V gene, CDR1 is PRHDT and CDR2 is FYEKMQ (reference sequence). V lost 5 bases, J lost 2 bases, and 10 bases stayed unmatched.

This clone was counted once. The chain has TRBV2 and TRBJ1-5; possible D gene TRBD1, 6 bases. Germline-derived CDR1 and CDR2 are SNHLY and FYNNEI. Trimming took off 6 bases at V and 7 bases at J, with 16 bases between the two ends. This CDR3 region has 14 residues. CDR3 residues: CASRETGPTQPQHF. CDR3 sequence (DNA): TGTGCCAGCAGGGAAACAGGGCCCACACAGCCCCAGCATTTT. The variable domain in full, completed from reference TRBV2 and TRBJ1-5, reads EPEVTQTPSHQVTQMGQEVILRCVPISNHLYFYWYRQILGQKVEFLVSFYNNEISEKSEIFDDQFSVERPDGSNFTLKIRSTKLEDSAMYFCASRETGPTQPQHFGDGTRLSIL.

The chain employs TRBV9 and TRBJ2-1; 9 nucleotides align to TRBD2. Germline V lookup: CDR1 SGDLS, CDR2 YYNGEE. V lost 3 bases to trimming and J lost 4 bases; unmatched junction nucleotides: 14. The CDR3 sequence is 18 residues long. DNA of the CDR3: TGTGCCAGCAGCGCAGCCCGGGGGGTAGCGGGAGCTTACAATGAGCAGTTCTTC. Protein: CASSAARGVAGAYNEQFF.

The V gene is TRBV6-6, the J gene TRBJ2-5; D perhaps matches TRBD1 (7 bases). The CDR3 covers 14 residues. V dropped 8 bases and J dropped 9 bases, with 22 bases sitting between them. Looked up from germline, CDR1 is MNHNY and CDR2 is SVGAGI (reference sequence). The CDR3, as DNA: TGTGCCAGCGCCTTCGACAGGGCCGGAGGGGCCCAGTACTTC. It codes for CASAFDRAGGAQYF.

This clone was observed a handful of times. V gene TRBV25-1 combines with J gene TRBJ1-1; tentative D call: TRBD1 (6 bases). The CDR3 totals 13 residues. V shed 3 bases and J shed 6 bases, with 11 bases lying between them. Per the germline V gene, CDR1 is MGHDK and CDR2 is SYGVNS. The CDR3 protein is CASSERTVSEAFF. In DNA, the CDR3 is TGTGCCAGCAGTGAGCGGACAGTATCTGAAGCTTTCTTT. The complete variable domain, with remaining parts taken from reference TRBV25-1 and TRBJ1-1, reads EADIYQTPRYLVIGTGKKITLECSQTMGHDKMYWYQQDPGMELHLIHYSYGVNSTEKGDLSSESTVSRIRTEHFPLTLESARPSHTSQYLCASSERTVSEAFFGQGTRLTVV.